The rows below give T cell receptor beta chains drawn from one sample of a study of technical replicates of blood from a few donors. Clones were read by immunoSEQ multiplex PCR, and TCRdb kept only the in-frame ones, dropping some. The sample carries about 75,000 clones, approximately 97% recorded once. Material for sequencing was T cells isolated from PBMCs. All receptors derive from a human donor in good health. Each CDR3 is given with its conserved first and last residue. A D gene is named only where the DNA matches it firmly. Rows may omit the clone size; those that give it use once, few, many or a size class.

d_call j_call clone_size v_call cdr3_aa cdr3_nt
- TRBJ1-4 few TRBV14 CASSQLRLSNEKLFF TGTGCCAGCAGCCAACTTAGACTTTCTAATGAAAAACTGTTTTTT
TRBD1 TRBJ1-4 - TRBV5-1 CASSLSPGTGVYRATNEKLFF TGCGCCAGCAGCTTGAGCCCCGGGACAGGGGTGTACAGAGCAACTAATGAAAAACTGTTTTTT
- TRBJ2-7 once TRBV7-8 CASSTYRSGANEQYF TGTGCCAGCAGTACATACAGATCAGGGGCAAACGAGCAGTACTTC
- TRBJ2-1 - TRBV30 CASRTWPNEQFF TGTGCCTCAAGGACATGGCCCAATGAGCAGTTCTTC
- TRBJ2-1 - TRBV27 CASSPDEEFFSPSYNEQFF TGTGCCAGCAGTCCCGACGAGGAATTTTTCTCCCCTTCCTACAATGAGCAGTTCTTC
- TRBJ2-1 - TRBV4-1 CASSSRGSDEQFF TGCGCCAGCAGCTCACGAGGGAGTGATGAGCAGTTCTTC
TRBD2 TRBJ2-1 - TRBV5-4 CASSLGTSDNEQFF TGTGCCAGCAGCTTGGGGACTAGTGACAATGAGCAGTTCTTC
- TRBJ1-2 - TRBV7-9 CASSLLARSGQMWGYTF TGTGCCAGCAGCTTACTGGCTCGATCAGGCCAAATGTGGGGCTACACCTTC
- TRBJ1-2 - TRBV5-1 CASSLGQQGSVEGYTF TGCGCCAGCAGCTTGGGACAACAGGGTTCGGTAGAGGGCTACACCTTC
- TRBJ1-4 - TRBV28 CASSVKGAGDEKLFF TGTGCCAGCAGCGTAAAGGGTGCGGGAGATGAAAAACTGTTTTTT
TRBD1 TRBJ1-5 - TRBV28 CASRKDRAQPQHF TGTGCCAGCAGGAAAGACAGGGCTCAGCCCCAGCATTTT
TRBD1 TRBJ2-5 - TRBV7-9 CASSLALGRTGASGTQYF TGTGCCAGCAGCTTAGCCCTAGGAAGAACAGGGGCCTCGGGGACCCAGTACTTC
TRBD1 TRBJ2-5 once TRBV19 CASSINRGQETQYF TGTGCCAGTAGTATTAACAGGGGCCAAGAGACCCAGTACTTC
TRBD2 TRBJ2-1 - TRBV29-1 CSVESAGASSYNEQFF TGCAGCGTTGAATCGGCGGGAGCGAGCTCCTACAATGAGCAGTTCTTC
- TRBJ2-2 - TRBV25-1 CASSEYIAGTGELFF TGTGCCAGCAGTGAATATATAGCCGGCACCGGGGAGCTGTTTTTT
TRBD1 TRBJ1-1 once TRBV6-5 CASSFRQGGIGAFF TGTGCCAGCAGTTTTAGACAGGGCGGAATTGGAGCTTTCTTT
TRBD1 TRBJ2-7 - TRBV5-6 CASSSTSGQTTYEQYF TGTGCCAGCAGCTCTACTTCGGGACAGACAACCTACGAGCAGTACTTC
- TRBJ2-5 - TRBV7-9 CASSLAQDGGTQYF TGTGCCAGCAGCTTAGCACAGGACGGGGGGACCCAGTACTTC
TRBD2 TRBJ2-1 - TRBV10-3 CATTSGGATEQFF TGTGCCACAACTAGCGGGGGGGCCACCGAGCAGTTCTTC
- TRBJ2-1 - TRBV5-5 CASSFEYSSYNEQFF TGTGCCAGCAGCTTCGAGTACAGCTCCTACAATGAGCAGTTCTTC
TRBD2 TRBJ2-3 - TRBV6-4 CASSYAGTSGSKDTQYF TGTGCCAGCAGTTATGCCGGGACTAGCGGGAGTAAAGATACGCAGTATTTT
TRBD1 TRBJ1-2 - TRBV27 CASGELTGSYGYTF TGTGCCAGCGGCGAACTGACAGGGAGTTATGGCTACACCTTC
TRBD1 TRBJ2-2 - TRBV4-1 CASSPGGLNTGELFF TGCGCCAGCAGCCCAGGGGGTTTGAACACCGGGGAGCTGTTTTTT
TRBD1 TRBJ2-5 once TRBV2 CASRQTGIGIKETQYF TGTGCCAGCAGGCAGACAGGGATCGGGATTAAGGAGACCCAGTACTTC
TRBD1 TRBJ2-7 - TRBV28 CASRRSTGSQGYEQYF TGTGCCAGCAGACGTTCGACAGGGTCTCAAGGGTACGAGCAGTACTTC
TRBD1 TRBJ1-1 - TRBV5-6 CASSSPPGQGPSF TGTGCCAGCAGCTCTCCCCCGGGACAGGGACCGAGCTTT
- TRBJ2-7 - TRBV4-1 CASSQDPGRGSYEQYF TGCGCCAGCAGCCAAGACCCGGGGCGGGGCTCCTACGAGCAGTACTTC
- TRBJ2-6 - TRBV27 CATPVTGPLSYSGANVLTF TGTGCCACCCCGGTTACAGGGCCACTCAGCTACTCTGGGGCCAACGTCCTGACTTTC
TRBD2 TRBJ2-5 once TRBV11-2 CASSFPGGETQYF TGTGCCAGCAGCTTTCCGGGAGGAGAGACCCAGTACTTC
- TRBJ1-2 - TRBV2 CASSESYGYTF TGTGCCAGCAGTGAATCGTATGGCTACACCTTC
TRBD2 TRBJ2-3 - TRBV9 CASSSTGLAGLLDTQYF TGTGCCAGCAGCTCTACTGGACTAGCGGGACTCTTAGATACGCAGTATTTT
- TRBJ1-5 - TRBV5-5 CASSRPDQPQHF TGTGCCAGCAGCCGCCCGGATCAGCCCCAGCATTTT
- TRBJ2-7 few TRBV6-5 CASSYSGGEQYF TGTGCCAGCAGTTACTCCGGAGGCGAGCAGTACTTC
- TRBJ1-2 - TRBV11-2 CASSSGVLGYTF TGTGCCAGCAGTTCGGGAGTCCTCGGCTACACCTTC
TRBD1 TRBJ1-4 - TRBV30 CAWSTQGATNEKLFF TGTGCCTGGAGTACCCAGGGGGCAACTAATGAAAAACTGTTTTTT
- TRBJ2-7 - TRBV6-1 CASSPLGGPGEQYF TGTGCCAGCAGCCCCCTCGGAGGGCCGGGCGAGCAGTACTTC
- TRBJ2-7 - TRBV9 CASSVGGQYEQYF TGTGCCAGCAGCGTAGGGGGGCAGTACGAGCAGTACTTC
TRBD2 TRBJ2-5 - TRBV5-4 CASSFRLAGKETQYF TGTGCCAGCAGCTTCCGACTAGCGGGAAAAGAGACCCAGTACTTC
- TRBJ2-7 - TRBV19 CASSIDNGARGEQYF TGTGCCAGTAGTATAGATAACGGCGCCCGCGGGGAGCAGTACTTC
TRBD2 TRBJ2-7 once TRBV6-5 CASTVAGGPGYEQYF TGTGCCAGCACTGTAGCGGGAGGGCCAGGCTACGAGCAGTACTTC
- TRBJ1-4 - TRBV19 CASSIVGTLREKLFF TGTGCCAGTAGTATAGTAGGGACACTTCGAGAAAAACTGTTTTTT
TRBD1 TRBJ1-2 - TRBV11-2 CASSLDQGVNYGYTF TGTGCCAGCAGCTTAGATCAGGGGGTGAACTATGGCTACACCTTC
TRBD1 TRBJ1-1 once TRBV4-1 CASSQAPGQGLSEAFF TGCGCCAGCAGCCAAGCTCCGGGACAGGGGTTATCTGAAGCTTTCTTT
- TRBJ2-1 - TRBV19 CASSIAGISYNEQFF TGTGCCAGTAGTATCGCCGGGATCTCCTACAATGAGCAGTTCTTC
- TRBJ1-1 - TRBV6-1 CASSEVQVNTEAFF TGTGCCAGCAGTGAAGTCCAGGTGAACACTGAAGCTTTCTTT
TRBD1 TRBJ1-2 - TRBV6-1 CASRARDRDRGYTF TGTGCCAGCAGGGCCCGGGACAGGGATCGTGGCTACACCTTC
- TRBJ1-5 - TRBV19 CASSAVPGGNQPQHF TGTGCCAGTAGTGCAGTCCCCGGGGGGAATCAGCCCCAGCATTTT
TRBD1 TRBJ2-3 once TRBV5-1 CASSPGQGYANTQYF TGCGCCAGCAGCCCGGGACAGGGGTATGCTAATACGCAGTATTTT
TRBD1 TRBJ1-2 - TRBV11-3 CASSTRGQAVGGYTF TGTGCCAGCAGCACACGCGGACAGGCTGTGGGCGGCTACACCTTC
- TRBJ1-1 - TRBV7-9 CASSSTDHDRTEAFF TGTGCCAGCAGCTCCACCGATCACGACAGAACTGAAGCTTTCTTT
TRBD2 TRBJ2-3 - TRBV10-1 CASSQNPGLAETLTDTQYF TGCGCCAGCAGCCAAAATCCCGGACTAGCGGAGACTCTCACAGATACGCAGTATTTT
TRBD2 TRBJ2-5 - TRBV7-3 CASSLRGGSNSETQYF TGTGCCAGCAGCTTAAGGGGGGGATCAAATAGCGAGACCCAGTACTTC
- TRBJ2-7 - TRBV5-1 CASSLAILLSYEQYF TGCGCCAGCAGCTTGGCCATACTGCTGTCCTACGAGCAGTACTTC
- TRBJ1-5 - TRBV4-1 CASSQDSRVEGNQPQHF TGCGCCAGCAGCCAAGACAGCAGGGTAGAAGGTAATCAGCCCCAGCATTTT
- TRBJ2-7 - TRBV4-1 CASSQEPNERIAREF TGCGCCAGCAGCCAAGAACCAAACGAAAGGATAGCGCGAGAATTC
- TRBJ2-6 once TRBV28 CASSVPPDTSGANVLTF TGTGCCAGCAGTGTCCCGCCTGACACCTCTGGGGCCAACGTCCTGACTTTC
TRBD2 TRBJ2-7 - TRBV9 CASSISGGPSYEQYF TGTGCCAGCAGCATTAGCGGGGGGCCATCCTACGAGCAGTACTTC
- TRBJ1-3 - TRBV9 CASSGGPRAIYF TGTGCCAGCAGCGGGGGGCCAAGGGCCATATATTTT
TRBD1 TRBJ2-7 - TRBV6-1 CASSGRDRAYEQYF TGTGCCAGCAGTGGCCGGGACAGGGCATACGAGCAGTACTTC
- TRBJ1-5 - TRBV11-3 CASSRETNQPQHF TGTGCCAGCAGCCGGGAAACGAATCAGCCCCAGCATTTT